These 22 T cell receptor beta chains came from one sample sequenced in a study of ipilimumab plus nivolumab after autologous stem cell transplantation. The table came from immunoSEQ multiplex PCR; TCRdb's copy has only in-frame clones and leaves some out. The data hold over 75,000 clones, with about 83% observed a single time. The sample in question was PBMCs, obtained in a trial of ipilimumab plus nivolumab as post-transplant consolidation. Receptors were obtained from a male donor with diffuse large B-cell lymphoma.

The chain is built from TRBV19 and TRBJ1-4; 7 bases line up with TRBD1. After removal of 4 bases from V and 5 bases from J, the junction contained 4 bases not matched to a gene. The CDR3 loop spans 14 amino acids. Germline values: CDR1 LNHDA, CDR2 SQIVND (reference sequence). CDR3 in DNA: TGTGCCAGTAGTAAAGACAGGGTGAATGAAAAACTGTTTTTT. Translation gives CASSKDRVNEKLFF.

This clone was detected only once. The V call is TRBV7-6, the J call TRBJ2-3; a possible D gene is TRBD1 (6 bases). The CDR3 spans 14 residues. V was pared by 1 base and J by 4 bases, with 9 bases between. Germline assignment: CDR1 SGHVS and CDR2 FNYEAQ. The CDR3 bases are TGTGCCAGCAGCTTAGGGGGGCGTCCAGATACGCAGTATTTT. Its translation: CASSLGGRPDTQYF.

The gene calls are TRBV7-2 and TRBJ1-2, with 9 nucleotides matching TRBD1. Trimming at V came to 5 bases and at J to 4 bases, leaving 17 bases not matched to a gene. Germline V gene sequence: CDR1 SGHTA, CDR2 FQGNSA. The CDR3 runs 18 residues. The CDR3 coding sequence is TGTGCCAGCAGCAAAGAATGGGGACAGGGTTCGGGGCCCTATGGCTACACCTTC. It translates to CASSKEWGQGSGPYGYTF.

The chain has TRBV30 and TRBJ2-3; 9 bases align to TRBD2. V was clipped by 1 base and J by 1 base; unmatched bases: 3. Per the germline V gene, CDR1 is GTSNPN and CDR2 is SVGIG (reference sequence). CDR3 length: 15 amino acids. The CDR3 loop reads CAWSGSGGGTDTQYF. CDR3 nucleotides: TGTGCCTGGAGTGGTAGCGGGGGTGGCACAGATACGCAGTATTTT.

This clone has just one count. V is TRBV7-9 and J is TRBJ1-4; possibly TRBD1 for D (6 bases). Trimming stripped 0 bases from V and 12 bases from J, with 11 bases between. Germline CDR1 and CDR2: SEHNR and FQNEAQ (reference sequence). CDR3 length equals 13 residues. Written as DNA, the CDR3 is TGTGCCAGCAGCTTAGCCCCAGGGGAGGAACTGTTTTTT. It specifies CASSLAPGEELFF.

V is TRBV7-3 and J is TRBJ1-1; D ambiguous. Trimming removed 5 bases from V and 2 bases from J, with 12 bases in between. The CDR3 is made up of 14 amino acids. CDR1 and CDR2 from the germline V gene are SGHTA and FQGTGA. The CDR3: CASSASGINTEAFF. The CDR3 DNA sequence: TGTGCCAGCAGCGCCTCGGGTATTAACACTGAAGCTTTCTTT. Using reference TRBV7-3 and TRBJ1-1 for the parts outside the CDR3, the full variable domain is GAGVSQTPSNKVTEKGKYVELRCDPISGHTALYWYRQSLGQGPEFLIYFQGTGAADDSGLPNDRFFAVRPEGSVSTLKIQRTERGDSAVYLCASSASGINTEAFFGQGTRLTVV.

CDR3 nucleotide sequence: TGCGCCAGCAGCTCCTCCGAGGGGTGGGTCGGGGAGCTGTTTTTT. It codes for CASSSSEGWVGELFF. The gene calls are TRBV5-1 and TRBJ2-2; perhaps D is TRBD1 or TRBD2 (5 bases each). CDR3 length: 15 amino acids. V was cut by 3 bases and J by 7 bases, with 16 bases left in between. Germline CDR1 and CDR2: SGHRS and YFSETQ.

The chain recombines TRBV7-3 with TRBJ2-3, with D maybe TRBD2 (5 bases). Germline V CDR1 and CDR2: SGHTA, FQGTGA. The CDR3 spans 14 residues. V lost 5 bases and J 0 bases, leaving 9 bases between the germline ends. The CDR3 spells CASSRGGSTDTQYF. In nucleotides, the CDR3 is TGTGCCAGCAGCCGTGGCGGGAGCACAGATACGCAGTATTTT.

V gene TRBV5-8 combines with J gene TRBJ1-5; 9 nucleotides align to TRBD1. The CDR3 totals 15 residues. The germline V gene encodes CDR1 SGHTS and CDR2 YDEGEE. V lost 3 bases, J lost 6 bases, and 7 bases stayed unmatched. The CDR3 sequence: CASSWGTGSTQPQHF. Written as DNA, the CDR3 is TGTGCCAGCAGCTGGGGGACAGGGTCGACTCAGCCCCAGCATTTT.

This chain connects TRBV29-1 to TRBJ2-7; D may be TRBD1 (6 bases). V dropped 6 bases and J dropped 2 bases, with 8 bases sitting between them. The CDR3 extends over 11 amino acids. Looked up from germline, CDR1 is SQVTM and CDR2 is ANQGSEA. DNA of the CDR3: TGCAGCGTAGGGACAACCTACGAGCAGTACTTC. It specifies CSVGTTYEQYF.

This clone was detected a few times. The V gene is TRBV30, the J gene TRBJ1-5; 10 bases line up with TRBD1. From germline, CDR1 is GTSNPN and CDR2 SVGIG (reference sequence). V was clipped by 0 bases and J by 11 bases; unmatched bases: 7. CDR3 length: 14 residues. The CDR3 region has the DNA TGTGCCTGGAGTGTTGGACAGGGGGATCGGGCCCAGCATTTT. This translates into CAWSVGQGDRAQHF.

For the CDR3, the DNA is TGTGCCAGCAGCAAAAGTCCAGGGGGCGAGCAGTTCTTC. Encoded protein: CASSKSPGGEQFF. This chain connects TRBV7-9 to TRBJ2-1; TRBD1 agrees at 8 bases. Germline assignment: CDR1 SEHNR and CDR2 FQNEAQ (reference sequence). The CDR3 contains 13 residues. V lost 5 bases, J lost 10 bases, and 7 bases stayed unmatched.

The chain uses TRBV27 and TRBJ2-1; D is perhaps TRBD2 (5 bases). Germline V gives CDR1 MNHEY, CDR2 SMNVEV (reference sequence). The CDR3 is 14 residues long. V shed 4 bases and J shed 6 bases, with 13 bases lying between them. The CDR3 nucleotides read TGTGCCAGCAGTTCCGGACTCAGTCCCAATGAGCAGTTCTTC. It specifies CASSSGLSPNEQFF.

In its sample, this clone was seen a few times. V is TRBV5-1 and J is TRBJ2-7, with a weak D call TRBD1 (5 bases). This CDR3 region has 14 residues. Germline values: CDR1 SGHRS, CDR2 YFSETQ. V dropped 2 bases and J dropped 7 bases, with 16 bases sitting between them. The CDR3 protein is CASSFSTGSREQYF. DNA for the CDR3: TGCGCCAGCAGCTTTAGTACAGGTTCAAGGGAGCAGTACTTC. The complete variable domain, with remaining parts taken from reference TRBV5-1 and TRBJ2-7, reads KAGVTQTPRYLIKTRGQQVTLSCSPISGHRSVSWYQQTPGQGLQFLFEYFSETQRNKGNFPGRFSGRQFSNSRSEMNVSTLELGDSALYLCASSFSTGSREQYFGPGTRLTVT.

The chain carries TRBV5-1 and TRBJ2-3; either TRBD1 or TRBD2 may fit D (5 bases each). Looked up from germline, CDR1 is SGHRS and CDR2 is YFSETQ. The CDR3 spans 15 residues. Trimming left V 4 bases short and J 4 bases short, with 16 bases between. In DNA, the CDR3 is TGCGCCAGCAGCCTGGTCCCAGGGAGCTCAGATACGCAGTATTTT. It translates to CASSLVPGSSDTQYF. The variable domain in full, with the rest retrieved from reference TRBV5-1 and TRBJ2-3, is KAGVTQTPRYLIKTRGQQVTLSCSPISGHRSVSWYQQTPGQGLQFLFEYFSETQRNKGNFPGRFSGRQFSNSRSEMNVSTLELGDSALYLCASSLVPGSSDTQYFGPGTRLTVL.

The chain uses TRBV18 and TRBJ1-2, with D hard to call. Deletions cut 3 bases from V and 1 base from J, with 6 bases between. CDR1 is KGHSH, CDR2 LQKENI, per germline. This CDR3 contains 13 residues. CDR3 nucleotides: TGTGCCAGCTCACCGAACGGTAACTATGGCTACACCTTC. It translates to CASSPNGNYGYTF.

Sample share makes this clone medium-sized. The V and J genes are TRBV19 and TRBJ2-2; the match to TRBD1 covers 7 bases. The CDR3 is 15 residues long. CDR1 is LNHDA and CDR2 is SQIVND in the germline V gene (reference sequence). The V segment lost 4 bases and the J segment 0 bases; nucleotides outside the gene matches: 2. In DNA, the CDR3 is TGTGCCAGTAGTAGGGGGACAGCGAACACCGGGGAGCTGTTTTTT. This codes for CASSRGTANTGELFF. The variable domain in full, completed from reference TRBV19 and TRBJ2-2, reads DGGITQSPKYLFRKEGQNVTLSCEQNLNHDAMYWYRQDPGQGLRLIYYSQIVNDFQKGDIAEGYSVSREKKESFPLTVTSAQKNPTAFYLCASSRGTANTGELFFGEGSRLTVL.

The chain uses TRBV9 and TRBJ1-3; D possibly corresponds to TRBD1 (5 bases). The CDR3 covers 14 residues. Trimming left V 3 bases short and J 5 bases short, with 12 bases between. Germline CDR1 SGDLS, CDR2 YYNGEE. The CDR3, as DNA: TGTGCCAGCAGCGCTGACAGCCTTAGAAACACCATATATTTT. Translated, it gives CASSADSLRNTIYF.

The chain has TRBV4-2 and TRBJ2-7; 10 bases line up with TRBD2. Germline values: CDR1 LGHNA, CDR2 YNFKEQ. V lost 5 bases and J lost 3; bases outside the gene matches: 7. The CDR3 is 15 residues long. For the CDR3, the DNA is TGTGCCAGCAGCAAAGGACTAGCGGCAATCTACGAGCAGTACTTC. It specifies CASSKGLAAIYEQYF.

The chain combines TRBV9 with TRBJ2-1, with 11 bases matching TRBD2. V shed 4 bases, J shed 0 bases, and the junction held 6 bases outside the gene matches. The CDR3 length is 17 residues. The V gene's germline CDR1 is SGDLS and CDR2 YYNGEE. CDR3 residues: CASSLRLAGSSYNEQFF. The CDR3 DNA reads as TGTGCCAGCAGCCTACGACTAGCGGGGAGCTCCTACAATGAGCAGTTCTTC.

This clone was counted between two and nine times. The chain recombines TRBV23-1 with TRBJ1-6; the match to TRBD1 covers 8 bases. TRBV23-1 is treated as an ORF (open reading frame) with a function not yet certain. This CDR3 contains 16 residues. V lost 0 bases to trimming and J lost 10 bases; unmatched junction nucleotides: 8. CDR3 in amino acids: CASSQSVRGQESPLHF. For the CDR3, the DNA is TGCGCCAGCAGTCAATCAGTCAGGGGGCAGGAATCACCCCTCCACTTT.

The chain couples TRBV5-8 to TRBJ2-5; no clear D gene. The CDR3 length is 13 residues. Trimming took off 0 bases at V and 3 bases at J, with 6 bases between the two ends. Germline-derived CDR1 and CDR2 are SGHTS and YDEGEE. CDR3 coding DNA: TGTGCCAGCAGCTTGGACGCAGAAGAGACCCAGTACTTC. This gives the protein CASSLDAEETQYF.